The 11 T cell receptor beta chains in this list originate from one sample, sequenced in a study of cytomegalovirus exposure and HLA in healthy donors. Clones were read by immunoSEQ multiplex PCR, and TCRdb kept only the in-frame ones, dropping some. The sample includes roughly 50,000 clones, approximately 89% of them seen just once. Sequencing was performed on PBMCs. These receptors originate from a woman in her late teens or twenties in good health and CMV-seropositive.

J is TRBJ1-2 and V is TRBV6-1, with a tentative D call TRBD1 (6 bases). The CDR3 extends over 14 amino acids. V gave up 8 bases and J gave up 4 bases, with 17 bases separating them. From germline, CDR1 is MNHNS and CDR2 SASEGT. The CDR3 coding sequence is TGTGCCAGCGGGCAGTCAGGGGCTTCCTATGGCTACACCTTC. It specifies CASGQSGASYGYTF.

V and J are TRBV7-2 and TRBJ1-3, with no clear D. The V end lost 1 base, the J end lost 3 bases, and 4 bases lay between the germline ends. From germline, CDR1 is SGHTA and CDR2 FQGNSA. The CDR3 has 13 amino acids. In DNA form, the CDR3 reads TGTGCCAGCAGCTTAGTCTTTGGAAACACCATATATTTT. The encoded protein is CASSLVFGNTIYF.

The chain is built from TRBV10-2 and TRBJ1-1; 7 bases agree with TRBD1. V lost 5 bases to trimming and J lost 1 base; unmatched junction nucleotides: 4. The CDR3 runs 14 residues. CDR1 WSHSY and CDR2 SAAADI come from the germline V gene. The CDR3 DNA reads as TGCGCCAGCAGTATGACAGGGCCGAACACTGAAGCTTTCTTT. Protein: CASSMTGPNTEAFF.

V is TRBV6-5 and J is TRBJ1-1; TRBD1 might be the D (5 bases). V lost 0 bases, J lost 6 bases, and 11 bases lay in between. The germline V gene encodes CDR1 MNHEY and CDR2 SVGAGI. This CDR3 is 14 amino acids long. The CDR3 loop is CASSYSRRGAEAFF. The CDR3, as DNA: TGTGCCAGCAGTTACTCGAGGCGGGGGGCTGAAGCTTTCTTT.

CDR3 in amino acids: CASSFRLAGESSYNEQFF. CDR3 DNA sequence: TGTGCCAGCAGCTTCAGACTAGCGGGGGAGAGCTCCTACAATGAGCAGTTCTTC. The V and J genes are TRBV7-2 and TRBJ2-1; TRBD2 agrees at 12 bases. The germline gives CDR1 SGHTA, CDR2 FQGNSA. The CDR3 spans 18 residues. J was trimmed by 0 bases and V by 3 bases; bases with no gene match: 6.

This chain uses TRBV7-8 with TRBJ2-6; TRBD1 agrees at 9 bases. The germline V gene encodes CDR1 SGHVS and CDR2 FQNEAQ. The V gene end was trimmed by 5 bases and the J gene end by 8 bases; junction bases not matched to a gene: 7. The length of the CDR3 is 15 residues. The CDR3 coding sequence is TGTGCCAGCAGCGACCGGACAGGGGATACCAACGTCCTGACTTTC. Its translation is CASSDRTGDTNVLTF.

V and J are TRBV30 and TRBJ2-2, with D possibly being TRBD1 (6 bases). CDR3 size: 14 residues. CDR1 GTSNPN and CDR2 SVGIG come from the germline V gene (reference sequence). The V end was cut by 3 bases, the J end by 5 bases, with 13 bases between. CDR3: CAWSEQGGTGELFF. The CDR3 DNA is TGTGCCTGGAGCGAACAGGGTGGAACCGGGGAGCTGTTTTTT.

This clone was seen only a few times. The genes are TRBV5-1 and TRBJ1-6; no reliable D call. Per the germline V gene, CDR1 is SGHRS and CDR2 is YFSETQ. Trimming left V 4 bases short and J 4 bases short, with 6 bases between. The CDR3 sequence is 13 residues long. The CDR3 sequence is CASSPSYNSPLHF. The CDR3 DNA reads as TGCGCCAGCAGCCCCAGTTATAATTCACCCCTCCACTTT. Full variable domain (rest looked up from reference TRBV5-1 and TRBJ1-6): KAGVTQTPRYLIKTRGQQVTLSCSPISGHRSVSWYQQTPGQGLQFLFEYFSETQRNKGNFPGRFSGRQFSNSRSEMNVSTLELGDSALYLCASSPSYNSPLHFGNGTRLTVT.

The rearrangement joins TRBV19 to TRBJ1-2, with D tentatively TRBD1 (5 bases). Trimming shortened V by 1 base and J by 5 bases, and 14 bases separated the two germline ends. The CDR3 has 15 residues. The germline gives CDR1 LNHDA, CDR2 SQIVND (reference sequence). The CDR3 loop is CASSIAMGLGYGYTF. CDR3 DNA sequence: TGTGCCAGTAGTATAGCAATGGGGCTTGGATATGGCTACACCTTC.

V usage is TRBV6-1 and J usage is TRBJ1-6, with D hard to call. Germline V gene lookup returns CDR1 MNHNS and CDR2 SASEGT. The V gene lost 0 bases and the J gene lost 10 bases, with 10 bases spanning the gap. This CDR3 contains 14 residues. The CDR3 DNA is TGTGCCAGCAGTGAAGCGAAACAGCGGTCACCCCTCCACTTT. Translation gives CASSEAKQRSPLHF.

The gene calls are TRBV28 and TRBJ1-3; D is ambiguous. The germline V and J ends were trimmed by 6 bases and 0 bases, with 9 bases remaining between them. The CDR3 is 14 amino acids. Germline lookup yields CDR1 MDHEN and CDR2 SYDVKM. CDR3: CASSRRSSGNTIYF. The CDR3 DNA is TGTGCCAGCAGCCGTAGGAGCTCTGGAAACACCATATATTTT.